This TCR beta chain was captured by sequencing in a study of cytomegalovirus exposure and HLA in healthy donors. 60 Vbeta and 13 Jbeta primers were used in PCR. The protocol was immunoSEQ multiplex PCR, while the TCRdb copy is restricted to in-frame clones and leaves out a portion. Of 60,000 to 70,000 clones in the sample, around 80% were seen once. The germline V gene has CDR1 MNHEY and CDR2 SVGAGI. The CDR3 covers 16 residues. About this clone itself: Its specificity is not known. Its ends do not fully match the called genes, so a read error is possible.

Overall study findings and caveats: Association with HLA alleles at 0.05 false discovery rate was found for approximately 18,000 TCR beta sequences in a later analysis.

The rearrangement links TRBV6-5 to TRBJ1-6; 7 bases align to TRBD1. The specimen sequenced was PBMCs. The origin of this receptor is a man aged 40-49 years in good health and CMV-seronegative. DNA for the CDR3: TGTGCCAGCAGTTACGCTAGGGACAGATATAAATCACCCCTCCACTTT. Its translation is CASSYARDRYKSPLHF.